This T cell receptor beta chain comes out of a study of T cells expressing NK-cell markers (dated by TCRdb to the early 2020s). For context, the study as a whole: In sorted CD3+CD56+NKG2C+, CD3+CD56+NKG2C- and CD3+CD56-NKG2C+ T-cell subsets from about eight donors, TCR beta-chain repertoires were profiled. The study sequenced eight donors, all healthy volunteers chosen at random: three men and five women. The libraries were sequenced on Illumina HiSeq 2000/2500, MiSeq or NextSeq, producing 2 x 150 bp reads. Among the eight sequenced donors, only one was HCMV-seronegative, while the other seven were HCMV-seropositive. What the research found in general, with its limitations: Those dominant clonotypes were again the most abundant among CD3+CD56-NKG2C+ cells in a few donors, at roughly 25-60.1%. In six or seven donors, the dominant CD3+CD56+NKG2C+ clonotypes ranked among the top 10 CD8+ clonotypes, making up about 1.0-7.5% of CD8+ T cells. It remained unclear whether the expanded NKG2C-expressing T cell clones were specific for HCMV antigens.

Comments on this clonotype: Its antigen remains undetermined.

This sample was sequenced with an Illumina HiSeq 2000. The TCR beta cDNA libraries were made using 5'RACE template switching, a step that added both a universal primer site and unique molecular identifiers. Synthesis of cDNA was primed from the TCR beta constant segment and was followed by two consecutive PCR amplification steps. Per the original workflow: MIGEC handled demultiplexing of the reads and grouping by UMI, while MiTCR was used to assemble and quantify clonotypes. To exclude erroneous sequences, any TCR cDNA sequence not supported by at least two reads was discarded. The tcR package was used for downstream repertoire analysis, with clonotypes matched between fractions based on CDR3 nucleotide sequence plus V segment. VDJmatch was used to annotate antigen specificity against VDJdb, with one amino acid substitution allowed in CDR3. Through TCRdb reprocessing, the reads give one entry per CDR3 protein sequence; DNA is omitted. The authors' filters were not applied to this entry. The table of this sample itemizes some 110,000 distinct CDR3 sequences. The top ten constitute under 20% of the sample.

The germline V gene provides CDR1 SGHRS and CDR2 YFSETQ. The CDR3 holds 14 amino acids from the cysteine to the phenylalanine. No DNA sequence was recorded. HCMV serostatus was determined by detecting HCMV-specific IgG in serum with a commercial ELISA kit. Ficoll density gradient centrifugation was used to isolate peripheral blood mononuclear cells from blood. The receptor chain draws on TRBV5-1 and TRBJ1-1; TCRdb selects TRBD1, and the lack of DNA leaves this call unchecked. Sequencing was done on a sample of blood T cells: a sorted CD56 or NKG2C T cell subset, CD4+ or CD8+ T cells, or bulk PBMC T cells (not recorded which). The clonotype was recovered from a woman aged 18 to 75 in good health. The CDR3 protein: CASSWTGVNTEAFF.